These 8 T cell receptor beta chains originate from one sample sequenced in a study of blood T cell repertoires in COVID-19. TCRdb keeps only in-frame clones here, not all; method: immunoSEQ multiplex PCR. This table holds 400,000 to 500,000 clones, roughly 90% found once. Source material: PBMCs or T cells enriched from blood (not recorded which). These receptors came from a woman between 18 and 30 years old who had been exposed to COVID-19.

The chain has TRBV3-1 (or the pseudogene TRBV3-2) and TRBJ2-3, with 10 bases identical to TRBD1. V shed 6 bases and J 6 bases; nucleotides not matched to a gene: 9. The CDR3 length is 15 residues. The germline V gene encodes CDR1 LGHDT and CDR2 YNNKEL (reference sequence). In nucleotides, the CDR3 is TGTGCCAGCAGGCAGACAGGGGGCTTTTGGGATACGCAGTATTTT. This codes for CASRQTGGFWDTQYF.

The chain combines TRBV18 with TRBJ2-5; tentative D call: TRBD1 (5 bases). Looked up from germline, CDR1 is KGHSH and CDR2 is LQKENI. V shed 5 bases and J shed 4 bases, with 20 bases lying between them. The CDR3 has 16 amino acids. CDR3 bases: TGTGCCAGCTCAACCACTATGGCAGGGAAAGGAGAGACCCAGTACTTC. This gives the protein CASSTTMAGKGETQYF.

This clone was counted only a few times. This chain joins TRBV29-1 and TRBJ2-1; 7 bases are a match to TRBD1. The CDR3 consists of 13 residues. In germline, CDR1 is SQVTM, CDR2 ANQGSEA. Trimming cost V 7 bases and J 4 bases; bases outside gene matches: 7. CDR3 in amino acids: CSASGQQYNEQFF. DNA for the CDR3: TGCAGCGCTTCGGGACAGCAATACAATGAGCAGTTCTTC.

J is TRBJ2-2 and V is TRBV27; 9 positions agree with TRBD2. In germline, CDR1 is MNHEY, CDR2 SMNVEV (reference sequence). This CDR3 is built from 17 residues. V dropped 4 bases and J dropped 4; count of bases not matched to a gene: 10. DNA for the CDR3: TGTGCCAGCAGTTCAAGGGTGACTAGCGGACTCACCGGGGAGCTGTTTTTT. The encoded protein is CASSSRVTSGLTGELFF.

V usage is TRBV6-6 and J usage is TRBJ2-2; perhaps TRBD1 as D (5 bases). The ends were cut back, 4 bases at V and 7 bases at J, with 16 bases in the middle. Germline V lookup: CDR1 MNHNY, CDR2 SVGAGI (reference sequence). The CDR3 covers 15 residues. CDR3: CASSLTSGYNGELFF. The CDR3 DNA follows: TGTGCCAGCAGTTTAACCTCAGGGTATAACGGGGAGCTGTTTTTT.

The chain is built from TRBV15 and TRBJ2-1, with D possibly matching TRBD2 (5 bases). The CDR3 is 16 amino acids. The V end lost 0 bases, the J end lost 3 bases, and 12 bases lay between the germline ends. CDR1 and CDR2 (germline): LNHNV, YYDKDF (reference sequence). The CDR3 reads CATSRDTSGLYNEQFF. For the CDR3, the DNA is TGTGCCACCAGCAGAGATACCAGCGGACTCTACAATGAGCAGTTCTTC.

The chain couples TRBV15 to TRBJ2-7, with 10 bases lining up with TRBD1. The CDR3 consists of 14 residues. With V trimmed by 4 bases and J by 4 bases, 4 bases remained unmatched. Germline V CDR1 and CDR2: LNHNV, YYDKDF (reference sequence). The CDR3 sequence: CATSMRDRGYEQYF. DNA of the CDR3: TGTGCCACCAGCATGCGGGACAGGGGTTACGAGCAGTACTTC. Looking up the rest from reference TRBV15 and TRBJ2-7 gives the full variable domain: DAMVIQNPRYQVTQFGKPVTLSCSQTLNHNVMYWYQQKSSQAPKLLFHYYDKDFNNEADTPDNFQSRRPNTSFCFLDIRSPGLGDTAMYLCATSMRDRGYEQYFGPGTRLTVT.

DNA for the CDR3: TGTGCCAGCAGCTTAGGTAGCGGGAGTTCACAAGAGACCCAGTACTTC. It encodes CASSLGSGSSQETQYF. The J gene is TRBJ2-5, the V gene TRBV7-2; 9 bases match TRBD2. Germline V gene data show CDR1 as SGHTA and CDR2 as FQGNSA. V lost 1 base to trimming and J lost 2 bases; unmatched junction nucleotides: 5. The CDR3 loop spans 16 amino acids.